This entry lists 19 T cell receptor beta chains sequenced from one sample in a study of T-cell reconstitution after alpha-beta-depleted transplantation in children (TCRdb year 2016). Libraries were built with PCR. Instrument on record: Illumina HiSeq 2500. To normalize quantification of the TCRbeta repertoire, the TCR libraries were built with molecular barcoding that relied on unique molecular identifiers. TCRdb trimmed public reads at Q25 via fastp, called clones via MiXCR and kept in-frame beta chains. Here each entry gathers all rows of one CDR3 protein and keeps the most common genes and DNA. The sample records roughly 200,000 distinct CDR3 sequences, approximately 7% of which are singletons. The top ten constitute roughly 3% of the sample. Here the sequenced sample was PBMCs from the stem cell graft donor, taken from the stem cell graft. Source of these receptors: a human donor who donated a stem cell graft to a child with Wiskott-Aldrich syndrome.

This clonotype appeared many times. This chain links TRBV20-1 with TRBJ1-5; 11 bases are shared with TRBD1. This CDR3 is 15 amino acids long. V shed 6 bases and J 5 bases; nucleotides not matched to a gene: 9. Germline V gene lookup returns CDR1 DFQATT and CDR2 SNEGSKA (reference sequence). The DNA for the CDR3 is TGCAGTGCCGTAGAGTGGGACAGGGGGGATCAGCCCCAGCATTTT. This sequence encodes CSAVEWDRGDQPQHF.

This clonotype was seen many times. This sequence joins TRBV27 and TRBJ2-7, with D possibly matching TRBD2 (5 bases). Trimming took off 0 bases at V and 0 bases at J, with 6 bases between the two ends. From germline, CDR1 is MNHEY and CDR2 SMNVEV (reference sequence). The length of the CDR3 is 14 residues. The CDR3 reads CASSLSGLSYEQYF. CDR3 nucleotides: TGTGCCAGCAGTTTATCTGGACTCTCCTACGAGCAGTACTTC.

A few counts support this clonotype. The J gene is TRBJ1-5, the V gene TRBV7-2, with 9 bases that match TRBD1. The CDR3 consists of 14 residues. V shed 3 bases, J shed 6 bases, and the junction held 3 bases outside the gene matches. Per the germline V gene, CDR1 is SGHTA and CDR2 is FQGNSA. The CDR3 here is CASSFGQGIQPQHF. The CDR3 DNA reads TGTGCCAGCAGCTTCGGACAGGGGATTCAGCCCCAGCATTTT.

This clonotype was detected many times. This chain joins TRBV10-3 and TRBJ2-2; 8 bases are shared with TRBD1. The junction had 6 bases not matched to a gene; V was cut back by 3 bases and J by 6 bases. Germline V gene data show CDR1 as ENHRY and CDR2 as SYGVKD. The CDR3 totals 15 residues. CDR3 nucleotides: TGTGCCATCAGTGAACCGACAGGGGCGGCCGGGGAGCTGTTTTTT. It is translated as CAISEPTGAAGELFF.

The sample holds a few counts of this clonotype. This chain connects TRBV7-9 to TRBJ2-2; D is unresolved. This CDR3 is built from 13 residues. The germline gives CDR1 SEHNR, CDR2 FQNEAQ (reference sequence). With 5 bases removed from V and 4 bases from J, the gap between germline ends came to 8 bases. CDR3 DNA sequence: TGTGCCAGCAGCGATTGGAGCACCGGGGAGCTGTTTTTT. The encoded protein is CASSDWSTGELFF.

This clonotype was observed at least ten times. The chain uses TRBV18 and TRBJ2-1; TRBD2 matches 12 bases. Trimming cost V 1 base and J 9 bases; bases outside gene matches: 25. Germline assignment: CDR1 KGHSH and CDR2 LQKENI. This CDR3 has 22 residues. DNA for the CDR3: TGTGCCAGCTCACCACTTGGAAGCACCGCGCCGTCGACTAGCGGGAGTATTGGTGAGCAGTTCTTC. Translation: CASSPLGSTAPSTSGSIGEQFF. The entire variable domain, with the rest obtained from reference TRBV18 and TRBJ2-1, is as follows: NAGVMQNPRHLVRRRGQEARLRCSPMKGHSHVYWYRQLPEEGLKFMVYLQKENIIDESGMPKERFSAEFPKEGPSILRIQQVVRGDSAAYFCASSPLGSTAPSTSGSIGEQFFGPGTRLTVL.

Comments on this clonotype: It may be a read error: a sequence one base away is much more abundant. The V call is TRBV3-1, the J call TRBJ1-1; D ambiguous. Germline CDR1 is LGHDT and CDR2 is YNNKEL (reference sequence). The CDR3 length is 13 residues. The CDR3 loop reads CACSHGGITEAFF. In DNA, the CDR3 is TGTGCCTGCAGCCACGGCGGTATCACTGAAGCTTTCTTT.

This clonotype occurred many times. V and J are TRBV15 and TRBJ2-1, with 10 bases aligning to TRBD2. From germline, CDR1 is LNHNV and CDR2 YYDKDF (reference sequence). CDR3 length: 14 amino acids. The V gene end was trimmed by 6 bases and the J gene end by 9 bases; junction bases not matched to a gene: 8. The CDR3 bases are TGTGCCACCAGGAGCGGGAGGGCCGTAGGTGAGCAGTTCTTC. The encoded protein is CATRSGRAVGEQFF.

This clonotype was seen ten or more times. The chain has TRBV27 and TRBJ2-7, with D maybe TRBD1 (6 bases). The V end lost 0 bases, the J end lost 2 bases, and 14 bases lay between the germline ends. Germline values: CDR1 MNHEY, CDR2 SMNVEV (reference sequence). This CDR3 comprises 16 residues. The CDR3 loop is CASSLSTTGNTYEQYF. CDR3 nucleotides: TGTGCCAGCAGTTTATCGACGACAGGAAACACCTACGAGCAGTACTTC.

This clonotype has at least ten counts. The DNA of the CDR3 is TGCAGCGTTCGCCAGGGGCCCACAGATACGCAGTATTTT. Protein product: CSVRQGPTDTQYF. This chain connects TRBV29-1 to TRBJ2-3; D might be TRBD1 (6 bases). V lost 5 bases and J 2 bases, leaving 11 bases between the germline ends. The germline V gene has CDR1 SQVTM and CDR2 ANQGSEA. The CDR3 runs 13 residues.

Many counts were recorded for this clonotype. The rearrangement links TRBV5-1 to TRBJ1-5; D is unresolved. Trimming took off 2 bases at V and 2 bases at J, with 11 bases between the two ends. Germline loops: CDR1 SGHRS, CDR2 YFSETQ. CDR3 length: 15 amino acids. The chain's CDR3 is CASSLSGHGNQPQHF. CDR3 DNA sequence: TGCGCCAGCAGCTTATCCGGGCATGGCAATCAGCCCCAGCATTTT. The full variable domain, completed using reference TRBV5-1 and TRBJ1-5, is KAGVTQTPRYLIKTRGQQVTLSCSPISGHRSVSWYQQTPGQGLQFLFEYFSETQRNKGNFPGRFSGRQFSNSRSEMNVSTLELGDSALYLCASSLSGHGNQPQHFGDGTRLSIL.

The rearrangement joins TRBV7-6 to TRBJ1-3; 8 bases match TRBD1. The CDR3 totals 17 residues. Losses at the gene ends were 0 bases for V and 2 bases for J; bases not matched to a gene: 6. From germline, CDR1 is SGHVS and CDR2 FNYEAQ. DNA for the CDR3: TGTGCCAGCAGCTTAGCCCGGACAGGGATGACTGGAAACACCATATATTTT. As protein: CASSLARTGMTGNTIYF.

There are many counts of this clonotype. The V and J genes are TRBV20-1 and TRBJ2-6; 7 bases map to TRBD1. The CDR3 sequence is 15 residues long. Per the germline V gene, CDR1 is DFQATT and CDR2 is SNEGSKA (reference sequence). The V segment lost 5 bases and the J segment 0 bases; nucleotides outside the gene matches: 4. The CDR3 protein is CSARDRSSGANVLTF. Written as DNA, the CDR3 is TGCAGTGCTCGGGACAGAAGCTCTGGGGCCAACGTCCTGACTTTC.

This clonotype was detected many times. CDR3 sequence: CASSSLGLAGAGQQFF. The CDR3 region has the DNA TGTGCCAGCAGTTCCCTGGGACTAGCGGGAGCAGGTCAGCAGTTCTTC. The gene calls are TRBV12-3 or TRBV12-4 and TRBJ2-1; 14 bases line up with TRBD2. J lost 11 bases, V lost 4 bases, and 10 bases had no gene match. The CDR3 contains 16 residues.

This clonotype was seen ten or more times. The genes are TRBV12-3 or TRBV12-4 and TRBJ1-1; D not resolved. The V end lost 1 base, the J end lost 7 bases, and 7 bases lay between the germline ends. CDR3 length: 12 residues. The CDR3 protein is CASSLGFREAFF. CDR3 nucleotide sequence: TGTGCCAGCAGTTTAGGTTTCCGTGAAGCTTTCTTT.

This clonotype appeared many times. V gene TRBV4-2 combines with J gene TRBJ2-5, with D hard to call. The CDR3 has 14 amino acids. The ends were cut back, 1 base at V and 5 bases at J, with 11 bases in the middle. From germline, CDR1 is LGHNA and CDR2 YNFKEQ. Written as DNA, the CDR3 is TGTGCCAGCAGCCAAGGAACCAACCGGGAGACCCAGTACTTC. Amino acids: CASSQGTNRETQYF.

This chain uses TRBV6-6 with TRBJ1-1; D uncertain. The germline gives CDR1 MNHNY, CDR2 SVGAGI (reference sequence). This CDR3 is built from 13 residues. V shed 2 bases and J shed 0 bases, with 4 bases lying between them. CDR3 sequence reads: CASSYGMNTEAFF. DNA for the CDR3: TGTGCCAGCAGTTACGGCATGAACACTGAAGCTTTCTTT.

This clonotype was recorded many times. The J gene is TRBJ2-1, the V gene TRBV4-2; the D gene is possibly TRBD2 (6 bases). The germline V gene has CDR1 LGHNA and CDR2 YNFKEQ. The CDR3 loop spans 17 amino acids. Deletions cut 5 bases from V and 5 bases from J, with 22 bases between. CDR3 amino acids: CASSISSQVGGDNEQFF. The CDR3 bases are TGTGCCAGCAGCATTTCCTCCCAGGTAGGAGGGGACAATGAGCAGTTCTTC.

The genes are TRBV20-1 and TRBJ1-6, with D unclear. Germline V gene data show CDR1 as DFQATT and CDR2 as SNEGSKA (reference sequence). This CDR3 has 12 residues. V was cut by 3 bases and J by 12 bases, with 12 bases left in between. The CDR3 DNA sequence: TGCAGTGCTAGCGCCGGAAGTGGACCCCTCCACTTT. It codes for CSASAGSGPLHF.